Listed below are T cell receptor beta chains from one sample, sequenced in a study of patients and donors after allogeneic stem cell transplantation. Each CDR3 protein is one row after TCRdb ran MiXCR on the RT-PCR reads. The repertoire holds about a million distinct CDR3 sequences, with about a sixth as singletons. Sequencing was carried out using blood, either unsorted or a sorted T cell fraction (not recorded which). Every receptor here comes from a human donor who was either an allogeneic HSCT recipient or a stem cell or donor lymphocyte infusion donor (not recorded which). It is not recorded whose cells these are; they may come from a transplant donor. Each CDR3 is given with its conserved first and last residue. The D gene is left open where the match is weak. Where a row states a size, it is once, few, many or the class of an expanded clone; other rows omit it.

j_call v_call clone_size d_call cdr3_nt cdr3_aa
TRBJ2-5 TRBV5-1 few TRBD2 TGCGCCAGCAGCTTGCTGCTTGGGAGGGTCACCAACCAAGAGACCCAGTACTTC CASSLLLGRVTNQETQYF
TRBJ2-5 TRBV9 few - TGTGCCAGCAGCGTAGGTCGGTGGGGGGAGCTGCAAGAGACCCAGTACTTC CASSVGRWGELQETQYF
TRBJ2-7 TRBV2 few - TGTGCCAGCAGCCCAGTGCCGACCGGCGAGCAGTACTTC CASSPVPTGEQYF
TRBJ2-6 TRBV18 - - TGTGCCAGCTCACCACCGGGTCGACAGACTGGGGCCAACGTCCTGACTTTC CASSPPGRQTGANVLTF
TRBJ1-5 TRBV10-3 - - TGTGCCATCAGTGAGTCGGGGGGTCCTCAGCCCCAGCATTTT CAISESGGPQPQHF
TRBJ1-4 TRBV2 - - TGTGCCAGCAGTGGGACCGAGGAAATTGAAAAACTGTTTTTT CASSGTEEIEKLFF
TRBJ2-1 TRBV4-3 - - TGCGCCAGCAGCCAAGATACTCATCCGGGGACTTCCATGTTCTTC CASSQDTHPGTSMFF
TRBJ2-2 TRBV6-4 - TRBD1 TGTGCCAGCAGTACAGGGGCGAACACCGGGGAGCTGTTTTTT CASSTGANTGELFF
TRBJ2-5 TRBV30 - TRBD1 TGTGCCTGGAGGGCCGGGACAGGGGGAGAGACCCAGTACTTC CAWRAGTGGETQYF
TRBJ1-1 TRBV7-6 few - TGTGCCAGCAGGCCCCAATGGGGGAGGCCTGAAGCTTTCTTT CASRPQWGRPEAFF
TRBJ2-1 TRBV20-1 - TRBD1 TGCAGTGCTAGCATTGAGGAACGGCGGACAGGACGTCAGTTCTTC CSASIEERRTGRQFF
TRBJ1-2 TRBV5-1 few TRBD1 TGCGCCAGCAGCACCGGACAGGGGACCAACTATGGCTACACCTTC CASSTGQGTNYGYTF
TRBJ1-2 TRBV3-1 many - TGTGCCAGCAGCCAAGATTTCGCCTCTCATGGCTACACCTTC CASSQDFASHGYTF
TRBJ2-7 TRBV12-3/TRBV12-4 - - TGTGCCAGCAGTTTTGGTATCCGGACAGAATTACCCTACGAGCAGTACTTC CASSFGIRTELPYEQYF
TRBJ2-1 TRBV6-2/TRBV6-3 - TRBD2 TGTGCCAGCAGTTACTCGAGCGGGGGGGCCTTGGACAATGAGCAGTTCTTC CASSYSSGGALDNEQFF
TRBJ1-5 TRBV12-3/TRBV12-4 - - TGTGCCAGCAGTTTTCGGGGGTATAGCAATCAGCCCCAGCATTTT CASSFRGYSNQPQHF
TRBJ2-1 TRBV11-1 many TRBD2 TGTGCCAGCAGCTTAGGAGGACTAGCGGGTTCCCAGTACAATGAGCAGTTCTTC CASSLGGLAGSQYNEQFF
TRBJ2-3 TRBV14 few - TGTGCCAGCAGCCAAGTTGGAGGGACTGCAGATACGCAGTATTTT CASSQVGGTADTQYF
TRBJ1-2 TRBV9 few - TGTGCCAGCAGCGTGGGGACGAAGGAAGGCTATGGCTACACCTTC CASSVGTKEGYGYTF
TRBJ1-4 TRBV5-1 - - TGCGCCAGCAGCTCCCGGCCTCCGGATGAAAAACTGTTTTTT CASSSRPPDEKLFF
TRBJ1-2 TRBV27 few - TGTGCCAGCAGTCCTCAACAGGCCTCCTATGGCTACACCTTC CASSPQQASYGYTF
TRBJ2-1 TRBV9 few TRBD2 TGTGCCAGCAGCGTAGAGGCGGGAGGATCCTACAATGAGCAGTTCTTC CASSVEAGGSYNEQFF
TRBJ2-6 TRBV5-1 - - TGCGCCAGCAGCTCCGATCGCTCTGGGGCCAACGTCCTGACTTTC CASSSDRSGANVLTF
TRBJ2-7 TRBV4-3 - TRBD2 TGCGCCAGCAGCCAAGACAAGCGGGGTGGCTACGAGCAGTACTTC CASSQDKRGGYEQYF
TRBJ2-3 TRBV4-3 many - TGCGCCAGCAGCCAGACGGGGAGGATATCCCCAGATACGCAGTATTTT CASSQTGRISPDTQYF
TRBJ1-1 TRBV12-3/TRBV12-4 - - TGTGCCAGCGTCCGTGGACAGCTGAACACTGAAGCTTTCTTT CASVRGQLNTEAFF
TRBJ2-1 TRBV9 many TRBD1 TGTGCCAGCACCTCCCTAGGGGGCTCGTACAATGAGCAGTTCTTC CASTSLGGSYNEQFF
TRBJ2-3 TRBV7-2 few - TGTGCCAGCGTTATGGGAGTCAAACCCACAGATACGCAGTATTTT CASVMGVKPTDTQYF
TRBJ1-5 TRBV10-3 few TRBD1 TGTGCCATCAGAGCGGACAGGGGTGAGCAGCAGCCCCAGCATTTT CAIRADRGEQQPQHF
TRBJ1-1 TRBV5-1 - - TGCGCCAGCAGCTTGGAGGGACGATCGAACACTGAAGCTTTCTTT CASSLEGRSNTEAFF
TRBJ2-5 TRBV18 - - TGTGCCAGCTCACCACTGTACGAGACCCAGTACTTC CASSPLYETQYF
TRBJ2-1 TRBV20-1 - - TGCAGTGCTAGTCACCCCTGGCTAGAGATAGGCAATGAGCAGTTCTTC CSASHPWLEIGNEQFF
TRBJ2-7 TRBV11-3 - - TGTGCCAGCAGCTTAGTCTCCCAGCGGCCCTACGAGCAGTACTTC CASSLVSQRPYEQYF
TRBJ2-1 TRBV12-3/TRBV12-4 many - TGTGCCAGCAGCCTATCGAGGGAGCAGTTCTTC CASSLSREQFF
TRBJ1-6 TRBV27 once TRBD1 TGTGCCAGCAGTCCGAACTTGGGACAGGGACCCTATTCACCCCTCCACTTT CASSPNLGQGPYSPLHF
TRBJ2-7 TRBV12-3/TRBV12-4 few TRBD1 TGTGCCAGCAGTTCCCCCCGGGACAGAGGCTACGAGCAGTACTTC CASSSPRDRGYEQYF
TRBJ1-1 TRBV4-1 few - TGCGCCAGCAGCTACCCCGGGAATGGAGCTTTCTTT CASSYPGNGAFF
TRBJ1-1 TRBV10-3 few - TGTGCCATCAAATTACAGGGTAAGAGCACTGAAGCTTTCTTT CAIKLQGKSTEAFF
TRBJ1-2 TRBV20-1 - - TGCAGTGCTAGTTTTTTCGCTGCTAACTATGGCTACACCTTC CSASFFAANYGYTF
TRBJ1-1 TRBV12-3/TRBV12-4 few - TGTGCCAGCAGCGAAATACGGGAGGGAGCTTTCTTT CASSEIREGAFF
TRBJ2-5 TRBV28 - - TGTGCCAGCGAAGGGGTAAATGAGTTCGGGACCCAGTACTTC CASEGVNEFGTQYF
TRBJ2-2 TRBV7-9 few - TGTGCCAGCAGCCTCAGAAAAGGGGGTCTCGCGGGGGAGCTGTTTTTT CASSLRKGGLAGELFF
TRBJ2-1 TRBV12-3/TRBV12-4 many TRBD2 TGTGCCAGCAGTCCGAGACTAGCGGGAGGCAATGAGCAGTTCTTC CASSPRLAGGNEQFF
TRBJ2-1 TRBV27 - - TGTGCCAGCAGTCCCCCGGGGTACTACAATGAGCAGTTCTTC CASSPPGYYNEQFF
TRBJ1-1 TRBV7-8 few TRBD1 TGTGCCAGCAGCCCCATAGGACAGGGGAAAAAGAACACTGAAGCTTTCTTT CASSPIGQGKKNTEAFF
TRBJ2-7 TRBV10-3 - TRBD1 TGTGCCATCAGTGAAACAGGGGAAAGAAAGCAGTACTTC CAISETGERKQYF
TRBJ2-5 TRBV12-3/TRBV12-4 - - TGTGCCAGCAGTTTATCCAGGACACCGGAGTACTTC CASSLSRTPEYF
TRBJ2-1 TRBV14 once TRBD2 TGTGCCAGCAGCCAAGAAGCCGGGACTAGCGGGCGCTCCTACAATGAGCAGTTCTTC CASSQEAGTSGRSYNEQFF
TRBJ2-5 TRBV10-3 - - TGTGCCATCAGTGAGTTCGTTGGGGGAAGGGCGGAGACCCAGTACTTC CAISEFVGGRAETQYF
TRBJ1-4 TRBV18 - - TGTGCCAGCAAACGGGCCTTAAATGAAAAACTGTTTTTT CASKRALNEKLFF
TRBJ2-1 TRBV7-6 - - TGTGCCAGCAGCTTAGCCCCCCGTTATGAGCAGTTCTTC CASSLAPRYEQFF
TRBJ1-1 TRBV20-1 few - TGCAGTGCTAGGGTGGGGGGCGTCGCGATTGAAGCTTTCTTT CSARVGGVAIEAFF
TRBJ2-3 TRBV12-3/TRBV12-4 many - TGTGCCAGCGGAATCGTGGATACGCAGTATTTT CASGIVDTQYF